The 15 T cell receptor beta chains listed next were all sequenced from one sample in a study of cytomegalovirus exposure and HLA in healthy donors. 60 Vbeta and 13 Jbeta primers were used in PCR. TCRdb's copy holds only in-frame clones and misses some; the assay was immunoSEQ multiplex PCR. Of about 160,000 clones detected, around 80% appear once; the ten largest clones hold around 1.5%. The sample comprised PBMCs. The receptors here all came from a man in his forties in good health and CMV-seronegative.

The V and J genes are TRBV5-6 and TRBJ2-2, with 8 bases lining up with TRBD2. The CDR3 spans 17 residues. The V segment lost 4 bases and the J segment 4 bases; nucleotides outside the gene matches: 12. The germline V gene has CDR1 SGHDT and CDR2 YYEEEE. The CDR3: CASSPGQRESGTGELFF. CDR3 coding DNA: TGTGCCAGCAGCCCCGGACAGCGGGAGTCTGGCACCGGGGAGCTGTTTTTT. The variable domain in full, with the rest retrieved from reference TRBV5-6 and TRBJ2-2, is DAGVTQSPTHLIKTRGQQVTLRCSPKSGHDTVSWYQQALGQGPQFIFQYYEEEERQRGNFPDRFSGHQFPNYSSELNVNALLLGDSALYLCASSPGQRESGTGELFFGEGSRLTVL.

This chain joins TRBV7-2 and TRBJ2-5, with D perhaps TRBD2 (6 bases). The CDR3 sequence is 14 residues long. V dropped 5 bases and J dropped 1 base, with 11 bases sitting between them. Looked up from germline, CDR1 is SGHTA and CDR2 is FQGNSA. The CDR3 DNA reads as TGTGCCAGCAGCCCTGGAGGGGCCCAAGAGACCCAGTACTTC. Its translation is CASSPGGAQETQYF.

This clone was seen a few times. The CDR3 bases are TGTGCCAGCAGCTTAGCAACTTTCTCCTACAATGAGCAGTTCTTC. This gives the protein CASSLATFSYNEQFF. The chain employs TRBV11-1 and TRBJ2-1, with D unclear. CDR3 length: 15 residues. Trimming cost V 0 bases and J 0 bases, with 6 bases left between them. Germline values: CDR1 SGHAT, CDR2 FQDESV (reference sequence).

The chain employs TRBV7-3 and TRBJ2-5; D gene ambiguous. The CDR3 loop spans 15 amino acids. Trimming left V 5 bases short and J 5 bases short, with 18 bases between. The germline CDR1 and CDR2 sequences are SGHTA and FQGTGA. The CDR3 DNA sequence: TGTGCCAGCAGCGCCCGATCAGGTGGTGGGGAGACCCAGTACTTC. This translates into CASSARSGGGETQYF. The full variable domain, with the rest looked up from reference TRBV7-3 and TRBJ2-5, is GAGVSQTPSNKVTEKGKYVELRCDPISGHTALYWYRQSLGQGPEFLIYFQGTGAADDSGLPNDRFFAVRPEGSVSTLKIQRTERGDSAVYLCASSARSGGGETQYFGPGTRLLVL.

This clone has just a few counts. In DNA, the CDR3 is TGTGCCACCAGCAGAGATCTGACAACAACTAATGAAAAACTGTTTTTT. Residues: CATSRDLTTTNEKLFF. The J gene is TRBJ1-4, the V gene TRBV15; D is ambiguous. Germline values: CDR1 LNHNV, CDR2 YYDKDF (reference sequence). V gave up 0 bases and J gave up 0 bases, with 8 bases separating them. This CDR3 comprises 16 residues.

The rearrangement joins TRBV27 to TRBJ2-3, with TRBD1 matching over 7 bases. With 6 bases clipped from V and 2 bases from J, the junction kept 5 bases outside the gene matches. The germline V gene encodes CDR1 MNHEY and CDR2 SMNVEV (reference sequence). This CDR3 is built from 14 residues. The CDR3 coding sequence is TGTGCCAGCAGGGGACAGACCTTCACAGATACGCAGTATTTT. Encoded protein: CASRGQTFTDTQYF.

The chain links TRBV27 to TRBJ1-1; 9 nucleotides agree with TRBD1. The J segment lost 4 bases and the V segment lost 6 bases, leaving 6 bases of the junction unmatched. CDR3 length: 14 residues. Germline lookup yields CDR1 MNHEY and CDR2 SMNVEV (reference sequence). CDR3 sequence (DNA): TGTGCCAGCAGCCAATTACAGGGGGCCACTGAAGCTTTCTTT. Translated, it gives CASSQLQGATEAFF.

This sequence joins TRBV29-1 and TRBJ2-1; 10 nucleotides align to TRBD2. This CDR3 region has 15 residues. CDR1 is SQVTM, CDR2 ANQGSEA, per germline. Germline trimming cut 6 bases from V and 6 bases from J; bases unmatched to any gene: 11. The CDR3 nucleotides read TGCAGCGTCGATCTCACTAGCGGGATTTTCAATGAGCAGTTCTTC. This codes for CSVDLTSGIFNEQFF.

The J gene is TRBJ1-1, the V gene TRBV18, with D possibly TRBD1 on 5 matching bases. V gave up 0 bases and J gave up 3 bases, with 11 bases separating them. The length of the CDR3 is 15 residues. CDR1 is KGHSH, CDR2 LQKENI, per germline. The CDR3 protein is CASSPPTGGDTEAFF. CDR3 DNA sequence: TGTGCCAGCTCACCACCGACCGGGGGGGACACTGAAGCTTTCTTT.

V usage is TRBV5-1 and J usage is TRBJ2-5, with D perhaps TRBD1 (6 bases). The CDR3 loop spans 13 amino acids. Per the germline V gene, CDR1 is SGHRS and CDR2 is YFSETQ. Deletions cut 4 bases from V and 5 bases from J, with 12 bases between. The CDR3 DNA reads TGCGCCAGCAGCGGGACATCACGGGAGACCCAGTACTTC. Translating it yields CASSGTSRETQYF.

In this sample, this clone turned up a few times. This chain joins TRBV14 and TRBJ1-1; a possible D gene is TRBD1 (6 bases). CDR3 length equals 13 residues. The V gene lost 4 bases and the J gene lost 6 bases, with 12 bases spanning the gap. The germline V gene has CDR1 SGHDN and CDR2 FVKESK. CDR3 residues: CASSPFRGAEAFF. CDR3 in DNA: TGTGCCAGCAGCCCTTTCAGGGGCGCTGAAGCTTTCTTT.

CDR3 region: CASSFDRVGNTEAFF. In DNA, the CDR3 is TGTGCCAGCAGCTTCGACAGGGTGGGGAACACTGAAGCTTTCTTT. V usage is TRBV7-8 and J usage is TRBJ1-1; 7 nucleotides line up with TRBD1. After removal of 3 bases from V and 1 base from J, the junction contained 5 bases not matched to a gene. Germline V CDR1 and CDR2: SGHVS, FQNEAQ. The CDR3 length is 15 residues.

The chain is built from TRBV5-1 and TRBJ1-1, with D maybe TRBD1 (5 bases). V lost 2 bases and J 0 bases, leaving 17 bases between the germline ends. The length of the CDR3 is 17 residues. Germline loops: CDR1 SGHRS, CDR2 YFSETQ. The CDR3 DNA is TGCGCCAGCAGCTTTGGACAAATGACAGTTCTGAACACTGAAGCTTTCTTT. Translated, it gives CASSFGQMTVLNTEAFF. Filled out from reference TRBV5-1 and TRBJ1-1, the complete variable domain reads KAGVTQTPRYLIKTRGQQVTLSCSPISGHRSVSWYQQTPGQGLQFLFEYFSETQRNKGNFPGRFSGRQFSNSRSEMNVSTLELGDSALYLCASSFGQMTVLNTEAFFGQGTRLTVV.

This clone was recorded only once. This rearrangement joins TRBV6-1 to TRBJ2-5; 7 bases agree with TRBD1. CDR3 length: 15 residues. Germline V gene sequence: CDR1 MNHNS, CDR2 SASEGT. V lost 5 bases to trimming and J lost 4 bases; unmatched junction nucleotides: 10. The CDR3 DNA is TGTGCCAGCAGTCGAGGGGGACAGAGAGGAGAGACCCAGTACTTC. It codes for CASSRGGQRGETQYF.

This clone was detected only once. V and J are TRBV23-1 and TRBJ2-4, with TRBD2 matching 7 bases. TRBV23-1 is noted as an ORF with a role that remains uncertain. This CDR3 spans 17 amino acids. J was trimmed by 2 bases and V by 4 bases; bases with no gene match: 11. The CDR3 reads CASSPYITGGTKNIQYF. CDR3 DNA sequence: TGCGCCAGCAGTCCGTACATTACGGGGGGAACCAAAAACATTCAGTACTTC.